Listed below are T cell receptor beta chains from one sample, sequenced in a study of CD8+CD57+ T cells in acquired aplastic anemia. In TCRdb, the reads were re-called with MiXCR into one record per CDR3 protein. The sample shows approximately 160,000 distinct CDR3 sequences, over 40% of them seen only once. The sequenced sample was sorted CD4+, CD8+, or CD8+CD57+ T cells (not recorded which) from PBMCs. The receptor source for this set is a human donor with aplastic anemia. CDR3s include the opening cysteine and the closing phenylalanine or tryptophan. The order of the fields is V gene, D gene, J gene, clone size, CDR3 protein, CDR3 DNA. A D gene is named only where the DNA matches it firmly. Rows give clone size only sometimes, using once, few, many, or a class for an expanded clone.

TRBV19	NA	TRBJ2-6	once	CASSTTITGANVLTF	TGTGCCAGTAGTACCACTATAACTGGGGCCAACGTCCTGACTTTC
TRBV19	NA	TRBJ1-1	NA	CASSASGQAFF	TGTGCCAGTAGTGCTTCAGGGCAAGCTTTCTTT
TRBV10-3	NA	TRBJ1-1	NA	CATDPSRTIMEAFF	TGTGCCACCGACCCCTCCCGGACAATCATGGAAGCTTTCTTT
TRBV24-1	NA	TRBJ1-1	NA	CATSDQQGMEAFF	TGTGCCACCAGTGACCAACAGGGCATGGAAGCTTTCTTT
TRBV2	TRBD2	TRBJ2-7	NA	CASQVIAGETEQYF	TGTGCCAGCCAAGTCATAGCGGGAGAAACAGAGCAGTACTTC
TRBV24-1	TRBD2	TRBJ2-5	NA	CATSDSGGLQETQYF	TGTGCCACCAGTGATTCGGGGGGACTACAAGAGACCCAGTACTTC
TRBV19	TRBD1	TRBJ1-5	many	CASSIGQDRRYNQPQHF	TGTGCCAGTAGTATAGGCCAGGACAGGCGCTACAATCAGCCCCAGCATTTT
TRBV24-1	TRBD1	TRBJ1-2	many	CATSDLGRTGTNYGYTF	TGTGCCACCAGTGATTTGGGGAGGACAGGGACAAACTATGGCTACACCTTC
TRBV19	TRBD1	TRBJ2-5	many	CASTETGTGGAETRYF	TGTGCCAGTACCGAAACCGGGACAGGGGGCGCAGAGACCCGGTACTTC
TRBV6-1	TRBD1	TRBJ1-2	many	CASRTGGGRNYGYTF	TGTGCCAGCAGAACAGGGGGCGGTCGGAACTATGGCTACACCTTC
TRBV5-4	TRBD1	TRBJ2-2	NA	CASSFRQGATGELFF	TGTGCCAGCAGCTTCAGACAGGGGGCCACCGGGGAGCTGTTTTTT
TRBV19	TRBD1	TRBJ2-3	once	CASRMTGADTQYF	TGTGCCAGTAGGATGACAGGGGCAGATACGCAGTATTTT
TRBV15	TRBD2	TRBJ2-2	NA	CATSRAGAGGHWGELFF	TGTGCCACCAGCAGAGCAGGAGCGGGAGGGCATTGGGGGGAGCTGTTTTTT
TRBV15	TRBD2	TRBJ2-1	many	CATSSGRGQFF	TGTGCCACCAGCAGCGGGAGGGGGCAGTTCTTC
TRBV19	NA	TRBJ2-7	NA	CASSRPSYEQYF	TGTGCCAGTAGTAGACCGAGCTACGAGCAGTACTTC
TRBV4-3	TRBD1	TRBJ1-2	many	CASSQEQGNYGYTF	TGCGCCAGCAGCCAAGAACAGGGGAACTATGGCTACACCTTC
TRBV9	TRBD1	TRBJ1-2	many	CASSRYGTGANYGYTF	TGTGCCAGCAGCCGTTACGGGACAGGGGCTAACTATGGCTACACCTTC
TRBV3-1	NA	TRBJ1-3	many	CASSQVGNTIYF	TGTGCCAGCAGCCAGGTGGGAAACACCATATATTTT
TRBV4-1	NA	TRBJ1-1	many	CASSQGRFLEAARRGTEAFF	TGCGCCAGCAGCCAGGGCCGTTTCTTGGAGGCGGCCCGGCGTGGGACTGAAGCTTTCTTT
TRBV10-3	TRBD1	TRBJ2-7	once	CAIASVAGGNYEQYF	TGTGCCATCGCTAGCGTTGCAGGGGGCAACTACGAGCAGTACTTC
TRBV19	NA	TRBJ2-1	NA	CASSAFGDSYNEQFF	TGTGCCAGTAGCGCCTTCGGCGATTCCTACAATGAGCAGTTCTTC
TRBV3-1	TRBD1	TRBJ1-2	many	CASSQAGTGNGYTF	TGTGCCAGCAGCCAAGCCGGGACAGGGAATGGCTACACCTTC
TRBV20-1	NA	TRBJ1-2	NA	CSASPLQRGYGYTF	TGCAGTGCTAGTCCGTTGCAGAGAGGTTATGGCTACACCTTC
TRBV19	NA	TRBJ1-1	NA	CASSAPGGRTEAFF	TGTGCCAGTAGTGCGCCGGGGGGAAGGACTGAAGCTTTCTTT
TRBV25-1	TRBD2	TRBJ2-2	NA	CASSPPMTSGIRGTGELFF	TGTGCCAGCTCACCACCGATGACTAGCGGGATCCGAGGGACCGGGGAGCTGTTTTTT
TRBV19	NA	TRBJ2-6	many	CATRGMGISYSGANVLTF	TGTGCCACCCGGGGGATGGGTATAAGTTACTCTGGGGCCAACGTCCTGACTTTC
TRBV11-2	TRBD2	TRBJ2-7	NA	CASSLEGISGRGQYF	TGTGCCAGCAGCTTAGAAGGGATTAGCGGGAGGGGGCAGTACTTC
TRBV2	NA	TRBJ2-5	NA	CAITPGNQETQYF	TGTGCCATCACCCCAGGGAACCAAGAGACCCAGTACTTC
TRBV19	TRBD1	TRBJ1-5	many	CASTQGGGNQPQHF	TGTGCCAGTACTCAGGGGGGTGGCAATCAGCCCCAGCATTTT
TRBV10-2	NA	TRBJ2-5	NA	CASSDVAPETQYF	TGCGCCAGCAGTGATGTAGCCCCGGAGACCCAGTACTTC
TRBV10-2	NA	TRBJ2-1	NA	CASSAQGLKRITYNEQFF	TGCGCCAGCAGCGCCCAGGGTTTAAAGCGGATTACCTACAATGAGCAGTTCTTC
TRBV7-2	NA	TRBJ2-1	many	CASSRDSSTYNEQFF	TGTGCCAGCAGCCGCGACAGTTCTACCTACAATGAGCAGTTCTTC
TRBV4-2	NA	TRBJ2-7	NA	CASSPSFGLADSVSSYEQYF	TGTGCCAGCAGCCCCAGTTTCGGGCTAGCCGATAGTGTGAGCTCCTACGAGCAGTACTTC
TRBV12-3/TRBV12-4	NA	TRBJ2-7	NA	CASGGNEQYF	TGTGCCAGCGGGGGGAACGAGCAGTACTTC
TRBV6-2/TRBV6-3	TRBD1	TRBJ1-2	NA	CASSPRTGGERYGYTF	TGTGCCAGCAGCCCAAGGACAGGGGGAGAGAGGTATGGCTACACCTTC
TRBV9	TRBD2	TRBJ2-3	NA	CASSPLLARGVDTQYF	TGTGCCAGCAGCCCCCTACTAGCGAGAGGGGTAGATACGCAGTATTTT
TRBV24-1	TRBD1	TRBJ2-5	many	CATSDTTGVETQYF	TGTGCCACCAGTGATACGACAGGGGTAGAGACCCAGTACTTC
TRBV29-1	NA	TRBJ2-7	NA	CSAAEDSFSYEQYF	TGCAGCGCCGCCGAGGACAGTTTTTCCTACGAGCAGTACTTC
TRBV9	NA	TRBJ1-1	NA	CASSVSELSGARNTEAFF	TGTGCCAGCAGCGTATCGGAATTGTCGGGGGCTAGGAACACTGAAGCTTTCTTT
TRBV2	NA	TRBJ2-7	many	CASRLSWEQYF	TGTGCCAGCAGACTATCTTGGGAGCAGTACTTC
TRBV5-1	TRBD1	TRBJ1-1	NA	CASSLRTGTNTEAFF	TGCGCCAGCAGCCTCAGGACAGGGACGAACACTGAAGCTTTCTTT
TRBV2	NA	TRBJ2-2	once	CASRTQYANTGELFF	TGTGCCAGCAGGACACAGTACGCGAACACCGGGGAGCTGTTTTTT